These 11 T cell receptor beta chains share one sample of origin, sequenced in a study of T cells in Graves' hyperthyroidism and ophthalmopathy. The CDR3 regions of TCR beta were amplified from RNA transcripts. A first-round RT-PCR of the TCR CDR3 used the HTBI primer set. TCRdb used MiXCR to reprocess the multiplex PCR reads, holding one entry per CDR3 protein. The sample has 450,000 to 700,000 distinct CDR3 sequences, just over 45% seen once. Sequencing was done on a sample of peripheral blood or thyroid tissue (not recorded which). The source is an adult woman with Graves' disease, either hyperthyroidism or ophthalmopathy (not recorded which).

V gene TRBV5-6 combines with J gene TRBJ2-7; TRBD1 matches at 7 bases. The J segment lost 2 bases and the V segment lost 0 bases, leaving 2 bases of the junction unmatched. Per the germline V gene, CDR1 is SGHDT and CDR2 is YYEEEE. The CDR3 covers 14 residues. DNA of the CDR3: TGTGCCAGCAGCTTGGAAGGGACAGCCTACGAGCAGTACTTC. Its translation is CASSLEGTAYEQYF. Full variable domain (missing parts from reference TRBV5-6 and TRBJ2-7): DAGVTQSPTHLIKTRGQQVTLRCSPKSGHDTVSWYQQALGQGPQFIFQYYEEEERQRGNFPDRFSGHQFPNYSSELNVNALLLGDSALYLCASSLEGTAYEQYFGPGTRLTVT.

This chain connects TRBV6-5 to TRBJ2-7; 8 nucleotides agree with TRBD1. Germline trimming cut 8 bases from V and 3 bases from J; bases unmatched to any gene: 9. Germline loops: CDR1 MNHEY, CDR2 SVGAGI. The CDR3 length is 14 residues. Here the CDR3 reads CASGPMDRDYEQYF. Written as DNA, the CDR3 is TGTGCCAGCGGCCCCATGGACAGGGACTACGAGCAGTACTTC.

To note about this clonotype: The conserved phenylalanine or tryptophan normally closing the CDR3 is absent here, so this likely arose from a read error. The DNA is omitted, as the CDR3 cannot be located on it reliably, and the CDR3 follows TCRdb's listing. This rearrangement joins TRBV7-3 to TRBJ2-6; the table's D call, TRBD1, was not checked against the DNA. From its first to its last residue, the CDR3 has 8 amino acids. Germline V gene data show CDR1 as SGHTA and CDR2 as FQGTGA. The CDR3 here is CASSLQGA.

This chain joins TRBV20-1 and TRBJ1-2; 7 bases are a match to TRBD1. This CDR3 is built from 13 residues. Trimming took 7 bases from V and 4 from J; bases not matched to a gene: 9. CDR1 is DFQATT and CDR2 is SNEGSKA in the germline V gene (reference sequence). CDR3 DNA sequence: TGCAGTGTCGACAGGGAAGGAGGCTATGGCTACACCTTC. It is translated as CSVDREGGYGYTF.

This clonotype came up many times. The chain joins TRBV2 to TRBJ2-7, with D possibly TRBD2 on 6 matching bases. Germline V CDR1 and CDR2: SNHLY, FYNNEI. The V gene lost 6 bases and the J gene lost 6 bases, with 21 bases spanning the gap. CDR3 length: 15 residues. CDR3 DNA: TGTGCCAGCAGCGGAAGTCGACCCGGGGGTGGCGAGCAGTACTTC. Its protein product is CASSGSRPGGGEQYF.

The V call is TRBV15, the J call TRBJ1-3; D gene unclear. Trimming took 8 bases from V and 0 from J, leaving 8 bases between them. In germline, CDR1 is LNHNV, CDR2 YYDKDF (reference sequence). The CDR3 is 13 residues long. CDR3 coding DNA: TGTGCCACCGAAGACCTCTCTGGAAACACCATATATTTT. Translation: CATEDLSGNTIYF. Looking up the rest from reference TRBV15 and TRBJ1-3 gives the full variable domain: DAMVIQNPRYQVTQFGKPVTLSCSQTLNHNVMYWYQQKSSQAPKLLFHYYDKDFNNEADTPDNFQSRRPNTSFCFLDIRSPGLGDTAMYLCATEDLSGNTIYFGEGSWLTVV.

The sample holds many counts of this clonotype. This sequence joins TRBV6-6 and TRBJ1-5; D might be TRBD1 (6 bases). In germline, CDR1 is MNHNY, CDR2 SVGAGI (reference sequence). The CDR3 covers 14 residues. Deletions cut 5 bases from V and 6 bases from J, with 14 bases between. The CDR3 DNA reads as TGTGCCAGCAGTCAATCACAGGGAGGTCAGCCCCAGCATTTT. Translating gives CASSQSQGGQPQHF.

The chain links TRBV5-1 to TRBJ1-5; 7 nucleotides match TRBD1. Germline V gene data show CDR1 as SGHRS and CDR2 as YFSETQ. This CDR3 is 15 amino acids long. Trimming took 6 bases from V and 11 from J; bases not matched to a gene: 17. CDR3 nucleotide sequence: TGCGCCAGCAACAGCGGAGGGGGCGTCCAGGAGACCCAGCATTTT. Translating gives CASNSGGGVQETQHF.

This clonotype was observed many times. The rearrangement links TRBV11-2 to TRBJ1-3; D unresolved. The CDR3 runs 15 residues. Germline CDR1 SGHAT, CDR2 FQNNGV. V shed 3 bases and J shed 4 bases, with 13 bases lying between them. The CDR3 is CASSFLTESGNTIYF. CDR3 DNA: TGTGCCAGCAGCTTTTTGACGGAGAGCGGAAACACCATATATTTT.

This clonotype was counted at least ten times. The CDR3 bases are TGTGCCAGCAGCTTTCCACTAGCGGGACGCACCGGGGAGCTGTTTTTT. It translates to CASSFPLAGRTGELFF. The chain uses TRBV7-9 and TRBJ2-2, with TRBD2 identical over 10 bases. V shed 3 bases and J 4 bases; nucleotides not matched to a gene: 5. Per the germline V gene, CDR1 is SEHNR and CDR2 is FQNEAQ (reference sequence). The CDR3 sequence is 16 residues long. The full variable domain, rest sourced from reference TRBV7-9 and TRBJ2-2, is DTGVSQNPRHKITKRGQNVTFRCDPISEHNRLYWYRQTLGQGPEFLTYFQNEAQLEKSRLLSDRFSAERPKGSFSTLEIQRTEQGDSAMYLCASSFPLAGRTGELFFGEGSRLTVL.

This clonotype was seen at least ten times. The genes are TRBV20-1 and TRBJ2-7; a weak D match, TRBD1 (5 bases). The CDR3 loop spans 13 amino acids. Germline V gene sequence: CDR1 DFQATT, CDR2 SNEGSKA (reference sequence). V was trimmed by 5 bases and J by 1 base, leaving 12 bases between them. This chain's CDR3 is CSAVSGLSYEQYF. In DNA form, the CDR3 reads TGCAGTGCTGTTTCAGGGTTGTCCTACGAGCAGTACTTC.